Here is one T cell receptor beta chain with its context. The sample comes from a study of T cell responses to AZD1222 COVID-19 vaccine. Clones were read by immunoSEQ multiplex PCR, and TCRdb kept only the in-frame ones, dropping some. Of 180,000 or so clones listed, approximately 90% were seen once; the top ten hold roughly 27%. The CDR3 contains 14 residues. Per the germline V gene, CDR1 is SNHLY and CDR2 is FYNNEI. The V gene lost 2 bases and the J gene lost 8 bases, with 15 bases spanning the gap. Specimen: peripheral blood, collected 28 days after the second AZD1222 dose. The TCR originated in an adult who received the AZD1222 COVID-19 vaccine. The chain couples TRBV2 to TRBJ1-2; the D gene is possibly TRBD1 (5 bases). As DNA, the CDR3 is TGTGCCAGCAGTGAACTCGGGGGACGGAGAGGCTACACCTTC. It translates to CASSELGGRRGYTF.